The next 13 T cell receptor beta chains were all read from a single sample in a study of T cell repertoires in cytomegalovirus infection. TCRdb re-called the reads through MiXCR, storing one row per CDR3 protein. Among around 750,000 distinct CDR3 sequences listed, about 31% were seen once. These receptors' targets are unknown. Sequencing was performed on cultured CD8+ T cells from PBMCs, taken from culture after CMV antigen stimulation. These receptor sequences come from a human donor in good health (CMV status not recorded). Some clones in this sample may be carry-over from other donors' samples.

This CDR3 reads CSAEGVVSYNSYNEQFF. In DNA, the CDR3 is TGCAGCGCCGAAGGAGTAGTCTCCTATAACTCCTACAATGAGCAGTTCTTC. The V and J genes are TRBV29-1 and TRBJ2-1; unclear D gene. Trimming took off 7 bases at V and 0 bases at J, with 22 bases between the two ends. The length of the CDR3 is 17 residues. CDR1 and CDR2 (germline): SQVTM, ANQGSEA.

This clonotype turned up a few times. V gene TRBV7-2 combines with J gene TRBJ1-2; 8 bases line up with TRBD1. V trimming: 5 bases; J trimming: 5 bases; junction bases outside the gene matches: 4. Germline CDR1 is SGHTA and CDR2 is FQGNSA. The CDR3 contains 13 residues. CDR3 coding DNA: TGTGCCAGCAGCGAAAACAGGGGGTATGGCTACACCTTC. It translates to CASSENRGYGYTF.

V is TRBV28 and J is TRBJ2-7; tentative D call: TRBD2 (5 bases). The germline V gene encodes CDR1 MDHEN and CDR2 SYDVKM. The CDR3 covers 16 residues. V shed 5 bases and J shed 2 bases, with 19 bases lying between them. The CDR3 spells CASSSREGGIAYEQYV. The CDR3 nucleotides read TGTGCCAGCAGTAGCCGAGAGGGTGGGATCGCCTACGAGCAGTACGTC.

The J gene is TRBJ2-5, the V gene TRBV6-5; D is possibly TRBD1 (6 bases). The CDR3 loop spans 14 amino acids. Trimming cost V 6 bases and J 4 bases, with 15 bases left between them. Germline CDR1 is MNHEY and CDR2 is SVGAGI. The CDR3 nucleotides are TGTGCCAGCAGACCCCTGGGGACAAGAGAGACCCAGTACTTC. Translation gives CASRPLGTRETQYF.

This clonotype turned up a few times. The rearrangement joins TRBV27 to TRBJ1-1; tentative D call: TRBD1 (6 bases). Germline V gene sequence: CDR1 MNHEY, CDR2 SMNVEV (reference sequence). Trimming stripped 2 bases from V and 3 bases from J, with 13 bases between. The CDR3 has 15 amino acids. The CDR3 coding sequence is TGTGCCAGCAGTTTAGTGGGGGGCTTCGACACTGAAGCTTTCTTT. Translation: CASSLVGGFDTEAFF.

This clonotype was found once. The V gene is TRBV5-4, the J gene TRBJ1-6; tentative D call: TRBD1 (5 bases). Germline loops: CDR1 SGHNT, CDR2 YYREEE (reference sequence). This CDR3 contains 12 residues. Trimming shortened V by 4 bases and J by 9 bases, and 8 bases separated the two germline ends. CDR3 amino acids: CASSPGTSPLHF. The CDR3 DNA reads TGTGCCAGCAGCCCGGGGACTTCACCCCTCCACTTT.

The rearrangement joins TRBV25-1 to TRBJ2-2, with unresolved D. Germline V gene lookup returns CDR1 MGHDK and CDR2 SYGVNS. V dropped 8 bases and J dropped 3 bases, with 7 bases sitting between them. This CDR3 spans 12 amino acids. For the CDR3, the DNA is TGTGCCAGCTTACTCCACACCGGGGAGCTGTTTTTT. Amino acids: CASLLHTGELFF.

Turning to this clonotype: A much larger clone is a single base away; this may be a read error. CDR3: CTSSTAPGTGANVLTF. CDR3 in DNA: TGCACCAGCAGCACGGCCCCGGGGACCGGGGCCAACGTCCTGACTTTC. The chain links TRBV4-1 to TRBJ2-6, with D tentatively TRBD1 or TRBD2 (5 bases each). The CDR3 spans 16 residues. The germline V gene encodes CDR1 MGHRA and CDR2 YSYEKL.

CDR3 amino acids: CASSRDRENTDTQYF. CDR3 DNA sequence: TGTGCCAGCAGCCGGGACAGGGAGAACACAGATACGCAGTATTTT. This chain joins TRBV12-3 or TRBV12-4 and TRBJ2-3, with 9 bases fitting TRBD1. The CDR3 consists of 15 residues. The J segment lost 2 bases and the V segment lost 6 bases, leaving 6 bases of the junction unmatched.

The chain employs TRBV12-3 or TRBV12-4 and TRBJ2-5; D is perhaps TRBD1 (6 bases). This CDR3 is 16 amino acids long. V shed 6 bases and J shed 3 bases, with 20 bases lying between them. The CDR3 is CASSDLQGPKEETQYF. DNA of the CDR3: TGTGCCAGCAGCGACCTACAGGGTCCGAAGGAAGAGACCCAGTACTTC.

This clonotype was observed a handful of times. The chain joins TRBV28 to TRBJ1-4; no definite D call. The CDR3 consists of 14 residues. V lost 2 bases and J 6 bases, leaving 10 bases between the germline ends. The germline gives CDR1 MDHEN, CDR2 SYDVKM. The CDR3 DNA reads TGTGCCAGCAGTTTAAGGCAGGACGATGAAAAACTGTTTTTT. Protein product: CASSLRQDDEKLFF. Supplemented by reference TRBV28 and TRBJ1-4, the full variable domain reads DVKVTQSSRYLVKRTGEKVFLECVQDMDHENMFWYRQDPGLGLRLIYFSYDVKMKEKGDIPEGYSVSREKKERFSLILESASTNQTSMYLCASSLRQDDEKLFFGSGTQLSVL.

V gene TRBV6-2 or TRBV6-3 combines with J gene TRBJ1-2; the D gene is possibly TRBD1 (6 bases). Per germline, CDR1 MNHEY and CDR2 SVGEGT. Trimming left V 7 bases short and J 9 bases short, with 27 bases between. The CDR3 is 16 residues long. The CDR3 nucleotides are TGTGCCAGCACTCTCCTTCTGCTTGGGACATCGTCTAGCTACACCTTC. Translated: CASTLLLLGTSSSYTF.

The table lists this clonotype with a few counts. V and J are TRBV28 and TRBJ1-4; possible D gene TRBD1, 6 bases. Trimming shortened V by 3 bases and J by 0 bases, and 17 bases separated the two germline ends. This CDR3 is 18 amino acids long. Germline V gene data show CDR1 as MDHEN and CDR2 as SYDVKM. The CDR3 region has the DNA TGTGCCAGCAGTTTGGCCTGGACAGACGACCCAACTAATGAAAAACTGTTTTTT. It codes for CASSLAWTDDPTNEKLFF.